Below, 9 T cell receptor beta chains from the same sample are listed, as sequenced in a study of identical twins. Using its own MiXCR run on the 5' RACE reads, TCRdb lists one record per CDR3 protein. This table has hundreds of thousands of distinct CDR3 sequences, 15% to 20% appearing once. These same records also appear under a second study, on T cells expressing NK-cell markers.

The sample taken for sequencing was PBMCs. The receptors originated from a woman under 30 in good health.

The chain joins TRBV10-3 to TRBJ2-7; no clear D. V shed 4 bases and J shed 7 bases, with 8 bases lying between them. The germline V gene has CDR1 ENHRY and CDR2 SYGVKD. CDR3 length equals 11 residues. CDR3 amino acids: CAISVEEEQYF. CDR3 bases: TGTGCCATCAGTGTAGAGGAGGAGCAGTACTTC.

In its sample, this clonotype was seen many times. The CDR3 bases are TGCAGTGCTAGTTTCGCTGGCGGTCGCGATACGCAGTATTTT. It is translated as CSASFAGGRDTQYF. The chain employs TRBV20-1 and TRBJ2-3; D remains unclear. Germline values: CDR1 DFQATT, CDR2 SNEGSKA (reference sequence). The CDR3 runs 14 residues. Trimming took 3 bases from V and 6 from J, leaving 16 bases between them.

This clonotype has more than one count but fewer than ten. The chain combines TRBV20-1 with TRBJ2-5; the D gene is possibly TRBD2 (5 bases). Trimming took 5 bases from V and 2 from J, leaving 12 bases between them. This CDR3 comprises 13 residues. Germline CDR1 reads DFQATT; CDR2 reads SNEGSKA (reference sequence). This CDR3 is CSAAAVLQETQYF. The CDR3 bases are TGCAGTGCTGCAGCGGTCCTTCAAGAGACCCAGTACTTC.

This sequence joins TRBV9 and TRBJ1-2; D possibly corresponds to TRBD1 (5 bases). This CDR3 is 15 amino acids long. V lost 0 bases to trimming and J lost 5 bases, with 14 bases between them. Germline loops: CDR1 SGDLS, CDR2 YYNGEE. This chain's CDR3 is CASSVESRGAYGYTF. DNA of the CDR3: TGTGCCAGCAGCGTAGAATCTAGGGGAGCGTATGGCTACACCTTC.

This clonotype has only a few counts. DNA for the CDR3: TGCAGTGCTAGTTCAGGGGGCACCGACGAGCAGTACTTC. Protein product: CSASSGGTDEQYF. The V gene is TRBV20-1, the J gene TRBJ2-7; TRBD1 matches 8 bases. The germline gives CDR1 DFQATT, CDR2 SNEGSKA (reference sequence). The CDR3 sequence is 13 residues long. V lost 3 bases to trimming and J lost 5 bases; unmatched junction nucleotides: 6.

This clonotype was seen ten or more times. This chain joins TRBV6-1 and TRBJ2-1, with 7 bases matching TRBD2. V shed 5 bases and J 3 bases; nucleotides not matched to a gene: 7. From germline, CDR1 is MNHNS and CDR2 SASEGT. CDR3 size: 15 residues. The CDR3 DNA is TGTGCCAGCAGTAGGCCGGCGGGGGACTACAATGAGCAGTTCTTC. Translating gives CASSRPAGDYNEQFF.

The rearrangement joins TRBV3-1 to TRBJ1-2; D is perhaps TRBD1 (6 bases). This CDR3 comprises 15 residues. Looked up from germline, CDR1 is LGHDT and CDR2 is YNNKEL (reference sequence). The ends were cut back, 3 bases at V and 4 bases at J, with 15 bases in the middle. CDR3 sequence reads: CASSQETGPIYGYTF. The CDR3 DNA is TGTGCCAGCAGCCAGGAAACAGGGCCCATCTATGGCTACACCTTC.

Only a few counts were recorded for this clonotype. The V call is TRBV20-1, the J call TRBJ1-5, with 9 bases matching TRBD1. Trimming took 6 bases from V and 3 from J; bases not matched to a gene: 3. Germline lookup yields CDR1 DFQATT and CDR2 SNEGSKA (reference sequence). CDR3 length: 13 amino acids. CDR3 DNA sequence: TGCAGTGCGAGGACAGGGGCCAATCAGCCCCAGCATTTT. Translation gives CSARTGANQPQHF.

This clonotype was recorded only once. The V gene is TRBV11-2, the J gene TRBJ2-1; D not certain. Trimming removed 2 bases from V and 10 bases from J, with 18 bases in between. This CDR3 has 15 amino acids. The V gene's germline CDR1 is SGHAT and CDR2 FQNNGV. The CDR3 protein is CASSLTIASIREQFF. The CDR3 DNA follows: TGTGCCAGCAGCTTAACGATAGCCTCTATCAGGGAGCAGTTCTTC.